Presented here are 19 T cell receptor beta chains from one specimen sequenced in a study of PD-1 blockade in mismatch repair-deficient tumors. Profiled with immunoSEQ multiplex PCR; TCRdb holds only in-frame clones, not every one. Of about 14,000 clones listed, 80% to 90% are singletons. The starting material was PBMCs, obtained less than 15 weeks after starting pembrolizumab. The source is an adult with mismatch repair-deficient cancer.

Here the CDR3 DNA reads TGTGCCAGCTCACCACGACAGGACAATCAGCCCCAGCATTTT. Residues: CASSPRQDNQPQHF. The rearrangement links TRBV18 to TRBJ1-5, with D possibly being TRBD1 (6 bases). The CDR3 length is 14 residues. V was trimmed by 1 base and J by 3 bases, leaving 7 bases between them. Germline-derived CDR1 and CDR2 are KGHSH and LQKENI.

The chain joins TRBV5-1 to TRBJ2-7; TRBD2 is a possible D gene (5 bases). Germline V gene sequence: CDR1 SGHRS, CDR2 YFSETQ. This CDR3 has 15 residues. The V end lost 3 bases, the J end lost 7 bases, and 20 bases lay between the germline ends. In DNA form, the CDR3 reads TGCGCCAGCAGCTCTCACGGGCCGTTAGCGAGGGAGCAGTACTTC. Its protein product is CASSSHGPLAREQYF.

The chain couples TRBV5-1 to TRBJ2-3; TRBD1 matches at 9 bases. CDR1 SGHRS and CDR2 YFSETQ come from the germline V gene. V shed 5 bases and J 4 bases; nucleotides not matched to a gene: 8. The CDR3 is made up of 15 amino acids. The DNA of the CDR3 is TGCGCCAGCAGGGGGACGGGACAGGGTTCAGATACGCAGTATTTT. Its protein product is CASRGTGQGSDTQYF.

CDR3 sequence reads: CASNLAGTENTGELFF. CDR3 in DNA: TGTGCCAGCAACTTAGCCGGGACAGAGAACACCGGGGAGCTGTTTTTT. The chain has TRBV14 and TRBJ2-2; TRBD1 agrees at 7 bases. V shed 7 bases, J shed 1 base, and the junction held 9 bases outside the gene matches. The CDR3 contains 16 residues. Looked up from germline, CDR1 is SGHDN and CDR2 is FVKESK.

The J gene is TRBJ2-7, the V gene TRBV7-9; 7 positions match TRBD2. V lost 1 base and J lost 4; bases outside the gene matches: 4. The CDR3 loop spans 14 amino acids. Germline-derived CDR1 and CDR2 are SEHNR and FQNEAQ (reference sequence). DNA of the CDR3: TGTGCCAGCAGCTTAGGGGACTACCGATACGAGCAGTACTTC. Residues: CASSLGDYRYEQYF.

The gene calls are TRBV15 and TRBJ2-1; 8 bases are a match to TRBD2. The CDR3 spans 17 residues. The V segment lost 0 bases and the J segment 0 bases; nucleotides outside the gene matches: 4. Germline loops: CDR1 LNHNV, CDR2 YYDKDF (reference sequence). The CDR3 loop reads CATSRELAVSSYNEQFF. As DNA, the CDR3 is TGTGCCACCAGCAGAGAACTAGCGGTGAGCTCCTACAATGAGCAGTTCTTC. Filled out from reference TRBV15 and TRBJ2-1, the complete variable domain reads DAMVIQNPRYQVTQFGKPVTLSCSQTLNHNVMYWYQQKSSQAPKLLFHYYDKDFNNEADTPDNFQSRRPNTSFCFLDIRSPGLGDTAMYLCATSRELAVSSYNEQFFGPGTRLTVL.

The chain recombines TRBV7-2 with TRBJ1-6, with D possibly being TRBD1 (5 bases). This CDR3 comprises 16 residues. Germline CDR1 and CDR2: SGHTA and FQGNSA. The V gene lost 6 bases and the J gene lost 6 bases, with 18 bases spanning the gap. Here the CDR3 reads CASSRYTGGGNSPLHF. The CDR3, as DNA: TGTGCCAGCAGTCGATATACCGGGGGAGGTAATTCACCCCTCCACTTT.

The chain links TRBV28 to TRBJ1-1, with 9 bases lining up with TRBD1. The germline gives CDR1 MDHEN, CDR2 SYDVKM. V lost 9 bases, J lost 1 base, and 15 bases stayed unmatched. CDR3 length equals 17 residues. CDR3 in amino acids: CASTGTGWRESNTEAFF. CDR3 DNA sequence: TGTGCCAGTACCGGGACAGGGTGGAGAGAGTCGAACACTGAAGCTTTCTTT.

V and J are TRBV11-3 and TRBJ1-6, with D uncertain. Germline assignment: CDR1 SGHNT and CDR2 YENEEA. The CDR3 loop spans 16 amino acids. Trimming took 5 bases from V and 0 from J, leaving 11 bases between them. The CDR3 DNA reads TGTGCCAGCAGCCCGCCGTGGAGCTCCTATAATTCACCCCTCCACTTT. This encodes CASSPPWSSYNSPLHF.

The chain carries TRBV29-1 and TRBJ2-2; D may be TRBD2 (5 bases). Germline lookup yields CDR1 SQVTM and CDR2 ANQGSEA. The CDR3 is made up of 16 amino acids. Between the trimmed V and J ends, which lost 3 bases and 1 base, there was a span of 15 bases. CDR3 sequence (DNA): TGCAGCGTTGAGTGGTTCAGCGGCAAGAACACCGGGGAGCTGTTTTTT. It encodes CSVEWFSGKNTGELFF.

This sequence joins TRBV5-1 and TRBJ2-1, with 9 bases that match TRBD2. Germline CDR1 is SGHRS and CDR2 is YFSETQ. This CDR3 region has 16 residues. With 4 bases clipped from V and 6 bases from J, the junction kept 11 bases outside the gene matches. In DNA form, the CDR3 reads TGCGCCAGCAGCCTACAGGGAGCAGCGGGAGGCAATGAGCAGTTCTTC. Its translation: CASSLQGAAGGNEQFF.

The chain joins TRBV5-4 to TRBJ1-6, with D possibly TRBD1 on 5 matching bases. Looked up from germline, CDR1 is SGHNT and CDR2 is YYREEE (reference sequence). V was clipped by 0 bases and J by 14 bases, with 18 bases between them. The CDR3 length is 15 residues. The CDR3 reads CASSLDWGESQTLHF. The CDR3 bases are TGTGCCAGCAGCTTGGACTGGGGGGAGAGCCAGACCCTCCACTTT.

The chain links TRBV28 to TRBJ2-1; D may be TRBD2 (5 bases). The CDR3 sequence is 13 residues long. The V gene's germline CDR1 is MDHEN and CDR2 SYDVKM. Trimming cost V 3 bases and J 2 bases, with 5 bases left between them. The DNA for the CDR3 is TGTGCCAGCAGTTTGCGGGCCTACAATGAGCAGTTCTTC. This codes for CASSLRAYNEQFF.

This chain connects TRBV6-1 to TRBJ2-5, with a weak D call TRBD2 (6 bases). V lost 7 bases to trimming and J lost 5 bases, with 20 bases between them. Germline values: CDR1 MNHNS, CDR2 SASEGT. The CDR3 is 15 amino acids. CDR3: CASTGTGGVSETQYF. The CDR3 region has the DNA TGTGCCAGCACCGGAACTGGCGGGGTGTCGGAGACCCAGTACTTC.

The V call is TRBV28, the J call TRBJ1-5; TRBD1 might be the D (5 bases). V lost 3 bases and J 0 bases, leaving 6 bases between the germline ends. CDR3 length: 14 residues. CDR1 MDHEN and CDR2 SYDVKM come from the germline V gene. CDR3 region: CASSLTVSNQPQHF. The CDR3, as DNA: TGTGCCAGCAGTTTGACAGTTAGCAATCAGCCCCAGCATTTT.

This clone has just a few counts. The V call is TRBV19, the J call TRBJ2-7; D gene uncertain. Germline loops: CDR1 LNHDA, CDR2 SQIVND (reference sequence). The CDR3 extends over 14 amino acids. V lost 5 bases and J lost 5, with 16 bases in between. The CDR3 region has the DNA TGTGCCAGTAGTGTCCGGAGTGGCCCCCACGAGCAGTACTTC. Translation: CASSVRSGPHEQYF.

V usage is TRBV5-1 and J usage is TRBJ2-5, with no clear D. Trimming cost V 0 bases and J 5 bases, with 11 bases left between them. This CDR3 spans 14 amino acids. Germline-derived CDR1 and CDR2 are SGHRS and YFSETQ. Here the CDR3 DNA reads TGCGCCAGCAGCTTGGGTGGCGGTTGGGAGACCCAGTACTTC. The encoded protein is CASSLGGGWETQYF.

The chain uses TRBV4-1 and TRBJ2-2; 11 bases fit TRBD2. The CDR3 has 16 residues. With 4 bases clipped from V and 1 base from J, the junction kept 2 bases outside the gene matches. Looked up from germline, CDR1 is MGHRA and CDR2 is YSYEKL. DNA for the CDR3: TGCGCCAGCAGCCGACTAGCGGGACGGAACACCGGGGAGCTGTTTTTT. Protein sequence: CASSRLAGRNTGELFF.

This clone was seen only once. The chain carries TRBV15 and TRBJ1-4; no clear D. Germline V gene sequence: CDR1 LNHNV, CDR2 YYDKDF (reference sequence). V shed 0 bases and J shed 4 bases, with 12 bases lying between them. CDR3 length equals 16 residues. In DNA, the CDR3 is TGTGCCACCAGCAGAGAGGTGCCGGGGAGTAATGAAAAACTGTTTTTT. It is translated as CATSREVPGSNEKLFF.